The T cell receptor beta chain described here comes from a study of CD8 T cells in Susac syndrome. Remarks on this clonotype: The antigen is undetermined.

Study conclusions and caveats: The study recognized that its TCR sequencing and HLA analysis covered a relatively small number of individuals.

Sequencing of TCR beta was performed on blood CD8+ T cells and on blood CD4+ T cells. Bulk CD8+ and CD4+ cells came from magnetic negative isolation; CD8+ TEMRA by FACS. Trimming shortened V by 2 bases and J by 4 bases, and 7 bases separated the two germline ends. Germline V gene lookup returns CDR1 SGHTA and CDR2 FQGNSA. The CDR3 length is 13 residues. The RNA input was roughly 0.45 to 1 ug, and it was reverse transcribed with random hexamers. Amplification of TCR beta CDR3 spanned 54 Vbeta and 13 Jbeta via immunoSEQ multiplex PCR. Using its own MiXCR run on the immunoSEQ multiplex PCR reads, TCRdb lists one record per CDR3 protein. This table has approximately 100,000 distinct CDR3 sequences, about nine tenths appearing once.

The TCR originated in a human donor in good health. What was sequenced was CD8+ T cells from PBMCs. This chain connects TRBV7-2 to TRBJ2-3; D not certain. This CDR3 reads CASSLIVSDTQYF. Written as DNA, the CDR3 is TGTGCCAGCAGCTTAATCGTTTCAGATACGCAGTATTTT. Filled out from reference TRBV7-2 and TRBJ2-3, the complete variable domain reads GAGVSQSPSNKVTEKGKDVELRCDPISGHTALYWYRQSLGQGLEFLIYFQGNSAPDKSGLPSDRFSAERTGGSVSTLTIQRTQQEDSAVYLCASSLIVSDTQYFGPGTRLTVL.